This note documents a single T cell receptor (beta chain) sequence. Its antigen specificity is not known. Qualities for individual bases were not recorded, and no much larger clone is one base off. Library creation used the immunoSEQ multiplex PCR assay. Following the manufacturer's protocol, the hsTCRB Kit was used to amplify rearranged TCR beta chain sequences. Sequencing of TCRB libraries was carried out on an Illumina MiSeq. Turning to the authors' computational methods: The proprietary platform of the kit vendor was used for demultiplexing, trimming and gene mapping. TCRdb mirrors the immuneACCESS table, restricted to in-frame sequences. Some clones are absent from its copies; in checked studies, under half trace to an unresolved V gene, and the reason for the others is unknown. V, J and clone size reflect that table, while D and trimming were determined from the DNA. The sample contains 30,000 to 40,000 clones, roughly 90% of them found a single time. The top ten clonotypes cover 5% to 6.5% of the sample.

The source of the sample is a study of a mutant IDH1 vaccine in newly diagnosed glioma (dated by TCRdb to the early 2020s). For context, the study as a whole: Vaccination began 4-6 weeks after radiotherapy alone, or alongside temozolomide cycles in the chemotherapy-containing groups. Before enrollment, patients had received standard therapy of radiotherapy alone, temozolomide alone, or radiochemotherapy with temozolomide; most received the combination. The week-35 safety follow-up was designated visit V12, and the week-47 end of study was designated visit V13. Peripheral blood was collected at six visits: V03 (baseline), V05, V07, V10, V12 and V13. For exploratory analyses, longitudinal TCRB deep sequencing was carried out in 25 to 30 treated patients wherever samples were available. Of the roughly 30 treated patients, approximately 62% were male and about 40% were female, and the mean age was roughly 38 years.

Overall results and qualifications from the work: According to the authors, sample limitations meant that analyses of patient blood samples could not be reproduced. PBMC samples for TCRB deep sequencing were selected based on availability. Immune responses induced by the vaccine were seen in approximately 93% of patients across multiple MHC alleles. No apparent relationship was observed between pseudoprogression and alterations in the top peripheral T cell clonotypes detected by TCRB sequencing.

CDR1 and CDR2 (SGHDT, YYEEEE) derive from the germline V gene. Trimming accounts for 0 bases at V and 5 bases at J, while the number of junction bases matched to no gene is 7. From the cysteine through the phenylalanine, the CDR3 covers 17 amino acids. The only DNA kept is the CDR3, 51 bases in frame from the first base. This specimen's time point label, per the study, means: week 47, end of study. Each vaccine dose, consisting of 300 ug of a 20-mer mutant IDH1 peptide in Montanide, was administered subcutaneously with topical imiquimod. Patients were given eight vaccinations, in weeks 1, 3, 5, 7, 11, 15, 19 and 23, which matched visits V03 through V10. Donors had newly diagnosed WHO grade 3 or 4 IDH1-mutant astrocytomas with loss of nuclear ATRX. The samples were drawn from NOA16, a multicentre, single-arm, open-label phase I trial in Germany that tested a mutant IDH1 peptide vaccine in humans for the first time. Genomic DNA for TCRB sequencing was extracted from EDTA blood using the DNeasy Blood and Tissue Kit.

The sample here was PBMCs, taken from a glioma patient whose treatment included an IDH1 peptide vaccine. The rearrangement combines TRBV5-6 with TRBJ2-5; 13 nucleotides in the junction match TRBD2. The receptor was isolated from a woman in her 40s with glioma. In nucleotide form, the sequence is TGTGCCAGCAGCTTGGAACTAGCGGGGGGGCGTCTTGAGACCCAGTACTTC. This sequence encodes CASSLELAGGRLETQYF.